This T cell receptor beta chain was recovered during a study of cytomegalovirus exposure and HLA in healthy donors. Overall study: Ancestry clustering placed about four fifths of approximately 420 genotyped donors in the Caucasian-associated cluster.

Overall study results and limits: The study listed under 200 cytomegalovirus-associated TCR beta chains.

PCR used 60 Vbeta primers and 13 Jbeta primers. Original handling: Per a later analysis, the number of unique TCR beta chains was around 80 million, of which roughly 9.9 million were shared. Clones were sequenced by immunoSEQ multiplex PCR, and TCRdb holds only the in-frame ones, with some missing. The DNA was the basis for D and trimming; V, J and clone size are from that table. The table records about 160,000 clones, approximately 70% of them present only once. Trimming took off 4 bases at V and 6 bases at J, with 15 bases between the two ends. This CDR3 is built from 14 residues. Germline-derived CDR1 and CDR2 are SGDLS and YYNGEE. This clone was observed a handful of times. Its antigen remains unidentified.

What was sequenced was PBMCs. The sequence derives from a man aged 35 to 55 in good health and CMV-seropositive. The genes are TRBV9 and TRBJ2-3; tentatively, D is TRBD2 (6 bases). The CDR3 sequence: CASSPTGRGDTQYF. The CDR3 nucleotides are TGTGCCAGCAGCCCCACGGGACGGGGGGATACGCAGTATTTT.